These T cell receptor beta chains were read from a single sample in a study of sequential checkpoint blockade in melanoma. Clones were read by immunoSEQ multiplex PCR, and TCRdb kept only the in-frame ones, dropping some. The sample includes around 20,000 clones, 75% to 90% of them seen just once. Sequences were derived from CD8+ T cells sorted from blood (inferred from file names), sampled from a patient given nivolumab and ipilimumab in sequence. The receptors were gathered from a human donor with melanoma. CDR3s include the opening cysteine and the closing phenylalanine or tryptophan. The D gene is left open where the match is weak. Clone size is stated in some rows and not others, as once, few, many or a class when expanded.

j_call: TRBJ2-5; clone_size: NA; d_call: NA; v_call: TRBV9; cdr3_nt: TGTGCCAGCAGCGTAGTAGCCGGGAAGCAGTACTTC; cdr3_aa: CASSVVAGKQYF
j_call: TRBJ2-7; clone_size: NA; d_call: TRBD2; v_call: TRBV4-3; cdr3_nt: TGCGCCAGCAGCCAAGGACGGGGGGGCAGGGAGCAGTACTTC; cdr3_aa: CASSQGRGGREQYF
j_call: TRBJ2-2; clone_size: NA; d_call: TRBD1; v_call: TRBV11-1; cdr3_nt: TGTGCCAGCAGCTTACTACAGGGGAGCACCGGGGAGCTGTTTTTT; cdr3_aa: CASSLLQGSTGELFF
j_call: TRBJ1-2; clone_size: NA; d_call: NA; v_call: TRBV7-9; cdr3_nt: TGTGCCAGCAGCTCTCCCGGGGGGCTAGCTGGTGGCTACACCTTC; cdr3_aa: CASSSPGGLAGGYTF
j_call: TRBJ2-1; clone_size: NA; d_call: TRBD2; v_call: TRBV4-1; cdr3_nt: TGCGCCAGCAGCCAAATTCTAGCGGGAGCCTACAATGAGCAGTTCTTC; cdr3_aa: CASSQILAGAYNEQFF
j_call: TRBJ2-7; clone_size: NA; d_call: TRBD1; v_call: TRBV15; cdr3_nt: TGTGCCACCAGCAAAGGGACAGGGCCTAGCTCCTACGAGCAGTACTTC; cdr3_aa: CATSKGTGPSSYEQYF
j_call: TRBJ2-7; clone_size: NA; d_call: TRBD1; v_call: TRBV30; cdr3_nt: TGTGCCTGGAGTCCCCGGACAGGGGGCTACGAGCAGTACTTC; cdr3_aa: CAWSPRTGGYEQYF
j_call: TRBJ1-5; clone_size: few; d_call: TRBD1; v_call: TRBV28; cdr3_nt: TGTGCCAGCAACCTCCAGGGGGCCGATCAGCCCCAGCATTTT; cdr3_aa: CASNLQGADQPQHF
j_call: TRBJ1-3; clone_size: NA; d_call: TRBD1; v_call: TRBV7-6; cdr3_nt: TGTGCCAGCAGCTCAAGACAGGGGGCCTCTGGAAACATCATATATTTT; cdr3_aa: CASSSRQGASGNIIYF
j_call: TRBJ2-6; clone_size: NA; d_call: NA; v_call: TRBV27; cdr3_nt: TGTGCCAGCAGTCCCCCGGAGGTGGGGATCCCTGGGGCCAACGTCCTGACTTTC; cdr3_aa: CASSPPEVGIPGANVLTF
j_call: TRBJ2-7; clone_size: NA; d_call: NA; v_call: TRBV28; cdr3_nt: TGTGCCAGCAGTTCCGTGGCGGCTAGCCCCTACGAGCAGTACTTC; cdr3_aa: CASSSVAASPYEQYF
j_call: TRBJ1-5; clone_size: NA; d_call: TRBD1; v_call: TRBV4-1; cdr3_nt: TGCGCCAGCAGCCAATGGACAGGGGGCGGGCAGCCCCAGCATTTT; cdr3_aa: CASSQWTGGGQPQHF
j_call: TRBJ2-1; clone_size: few; d_call: TRBD2; v_call: TRBV10-3; cdr3_nt: TGTGCCATCAGTGCTAGCGGGGAATCCTACAATGAGCAGTTCTTC; cdr3_aa: CAISASGESYNEQFF
j_call: TRBJ1-6; clone_size: NA; d_call: TRBD1; v_call: TRBV19; cdr3_nt: TGTGCCAGCCTTCGACAGGGTTATAATTCACCCCTCCACTTT; cdr3_aa: CASLRQGYNSPLHF
j_call: TRBJ1-5; clone_size: NA; d_call: NA; v_call: TRBV19; cdr3_nt: TGTGCCAGTAGTATAGGCGGCAGAAGCAATCAGCCCCAGCATTTT; cdr3_aa: CASSIGGRSNQPQHF
j_call: TRBJ2-7; clone_size: NA; d_call: TRBD2; v_call: TRBV7-9; cdr3_nt: TGTGCCAGCAGCTTAAGCGGGAGTGTGGGCAACGAGCAGTACTTC; cdr3_aa: CASSLSGSVGNEQYF
j_call: TRBJ1-6; clone_size: NA; d_call: NA; v_call: TRBV30; cdr3_nt: TGTGCCTGGAGCGCCCGATCTCTGGACATCCTTAGCTCCTATAATTCACCCCTCCACTTT; cdr3_aa: CAWSARSLDILSSYNSPLHF
j_call: TRBJ2-7; clone_size: few; d_call: NA; v_call: TRBV14; cdr3_nt: TGTGCCAGCAGCCAACACGAGCGGGCGCCCTACGAGCAGTACTTC; cdr3_aa: CASSQHERAPYEQYF
j_call: TRBJ2-7; clone_size: NA; d_call: TRBD2; v_call: TRBV4-1; cdr3_nt: TGCGCCAGCAGCCAAGATCCTAGCGGGAAGTACGAGCAGTACTTC; cdr3_aa: CASSQDPSGKYEQYF
j_call: TRBJ1-1; clone_size: NA; d_call: TRBD1; v_call: TRBV29-1; cdr3_nt: TGCAGCGTGTATACGGGACAGGGTAACACTGAAGCTTTCTTT; cdr3_aa: CSVYTGQGNTEAFF